Presented here are 25 T cell receptor beta chains from one specimen sequenced in a study of blood T cells in healthy people across ages. Next came a second PCR, run for roughly 6 to 11 cycles, which used a sample-barcoded 5' primer along with a J-beta primer mix. Via MiXCR, TCRdb re-called the 5' RACE reads, giving one row per CDR3 protein. The sample has under 800,000 distinct CDR3 sequences; around a fifth are singletons. Sequencing input: blood. These receptors originate from an older man in good health.

The chain is built from TRBV20-1 and TRBJ2-1; 9 nucleotides line up with TRBD2. Unmatched junction bases numbered 7, after V lost 4 bases and J lost 6 bases. The length of the CDR3 is 14 residues. Germline CDR1 is DFQATT and CDR2 is SNEGSKA (reference sequence). DNA for the CDR3: TGCAGTGCTATTAATAGCGGGAGCTCCAATGAGCAGTTCTTC. Translating it yields CSAINSGSSNEQFF.

In this sample, this clonotype turned up a few times. J is TRBJ2-3 and V is TRBV20-1, with TRBD2 matching over 9 bases. Germline lookup yields CDR1 DFQATT and CDR2 SNEGSKA (reference sequence). V dropped 4 bases and J dropped 0; count of bases not matched to a gene: 14. This CDR3 has 18 amino acids. CDR3 nucleotide sequence: TGCAGTGCTAAGGTTGCCGGCGGGAGGGCCTCTAGCACAGATACGCAGTATTTT. Translated, it gives CSAKVAGGRASSTDTQYF.

The V call is TRBV4-1, the J call TRBJ1-4; 9 bases are shared with TRBD1. CDR1 and CDR2 from the germline V gene are MGHRA and YSYEKL. The length of the CDR3 is 14 residues. Germline trimming cut 5 bases from V and 5 bases from J; bases unmatched to any gene: 3. The CDR3 region is CASSEGTGNEKLFF. CDR3 in DNA: TGCGCCAGCAGCGAGGGGACAGGGAATGAAAAACTGTTTTTT.

The chain is built from TRBV6-1 and TRBJ1-2; D remains unclear. The CDR3 length is 12 residues. V gave up 2 bases and J gave up 1 base, with 2 bases separating them. The germline V gene has CDR1 MNHNS and CDR2 SASEGT. Written as DNA, the CDR3 is TGTGCCAGCAGTGAAAATAACTATGGCTACACCTTC. Amino acid sequence: CASSENNYGYTF.

This clonotype was seen many times. V gene TRBV29-1 combines with J gene TRBJ1-2; TRBD1 agrees at 8 bases. Germline assignment: CDR1 SQVTM and CDR2 ANQGSEA. V dropped 4 bases and J dropped 3; count of bases not matched to a gene: 1. This CDR3 comprises 12 residues. For the CDR3, the DNA is TGCAGCGTTGCACAGGGGGACTATGGCTACACCTTC. As protein: CSVAQGDYGYTF.

This clonotype was counted ten times or more. The rearrangement uses TRBV29-1 and TRBJ2-3, with 7 bases that match TRBD2. The germline CDR1 and CDR2 sequences are SQVTM and ANQGSEA. The CDR3 is made up of 15 amino acids. The V segment lost 4 bases and the J segment 0 bases; nucleotides outside the gene matches: 7. CDR3 protein: CSVATSQTSTDTQYF. The CDR3 DNA reads as TGCAGCGTTGCGACTAGCCAGACTAGCACAGATACGCAGTATTTT.

V gene TRBV20-1 combines with J gene TRBJ1-5; 8 bases align to TRBD1. The germline V gene has CDR1 DFQATT and CDR2 SNEGSKA (reference sequence). The V segment lost 6 bases and the J segment 2 bases; nucleotides outside the gene matches: 6. This CDR3 is 14 amino acids long. The CDR3 bases are TGCAGTGCCGCGGACAGGGCAGGCAATCAGCCCCAGCATTTT. Protein sequence: CSAADRAGNQPQHF.

The rearrangement joins TRBV2 to TRBJ2-3, with 9 bases fitting TRBD2. The length of the CDR3 is 14 residues. Germline CDR1 is SNHLY and CDR2 is FYNNEI. Trimming took 5 bases from V and 2 from J; bases not matched to a gene: 2. CDR3 DNA: TGTGCCAGCAGTCGGACTAGCGCCACAGATACGCAGTATTTT. This gives the protein CASSRTSATDTQYF.

V is TRBV7-9 and J is TRBJ2-3; 7 bases fit TRBD2. CDR1 and CDR2 from the germline V gene are SEHNR and FQNEAQ (reference sequence). The CDR3 covers 15 residues. The V and J ends lost 5 bases and 5 bases, in that order; junction bases with no gene match: 10. CDR3 loop: CASSQTLAAGDTQYF. CDR3 in DNA: TGTGCCAGCAGCCAAACTCTAGCGGCGGGAGATACGCAGTATTTT.

V gene TRBV5-8 combines with J gene TRBJ1-2; D is ambiguous. Trimming left V 0 bases short and J 4 bases short, with 10 bases between. CDR1 is SGHTS, CDR2 YDEGEE, per germline. This CDR3 has 14 amino acids. CDR3 DNA: TGTGCCAGCAGCTTGGGGAGGAAACTCTATGGCTACACCTTC. Translation gives CASSLGRKLYGYTF. The full variable domain, in which reference TRBV5-8 and TRBJ1-2 provide the parts outside the CDR3, is EAGVTQSPTHLIKTRGQQATLRCSPISGHTSVYWYQQALGLGLQFLLWYDEGEERNRGNFPPRFSGRQFPNYSSELNVNALELEDSALYLCASSLGRKLYGYTFGSGTRLTVV.

This clonotype occurred a few times. The chain couples TRBV7-8 to TRBJ1-2; D might be TRBD1 (6 bases). The CDR3 has 17 residues. Germline V CDR1 and CDR2: SGHVS, FQNEAQ. The V end was cut by 0 bases, the J end by 1 base, with 15 bases between. In DNA, the CDR3 is TGTGCCAGCAGCTTAGCGTGGGGGCAGGAAAGTAACTATGGCTACACCTTC. Residues: CASSLAWGQESNYGYTF.

CDR3 DNA sequence: TGTGCCAGCAGCCCAGAGGGTAGCGGGAGCAACGAGCAGTACTTC. This encodes CASSPEGSGSNEQYF. V is TRBV9 and J is TRBJ2-7; TRBD2 matches at 9 bases. This CDR3 is 15 amino acids long. J gave up 5 bases and V 4 bases, and 10 bases lay outside the gene matches. Per the germline V gene, CDR1 is SGDLS and CDR2 is YYNGEE.

To note about this clonotype: This may arise from a read error, as a much more abundant clone is one base away. J is TRBJ2-5 and V is TRBV5-1; tentative D call: TRBD1 (6 bases). In germline, CDR1 is SGHRS, CDR2 YFSETQ. The CDR3 is 13 residues long. Here the CDR3 DNA reads TGCGCCAGCGGCTTGGACAGACAAGAGACCCAGTACTTC. Translating it yields CASGLDRQETQYF.

Regarding this clonotype: A read error is possible here, since a much larger clone lies one base away. V and J are TRBV6-5 and TRBJ2-1; D is unresolved. The J call is in doubt because the DNA end fits TRBJ2-5 better. Germline V gene data show CDR1 as MNHEY and CDR2 as SVGAGI. The CDR3 has 15 amino acids. The CDR3 reads CASTFVTSKRETQYF. Here the CDR3 DNA reads TGTGCCAGCACCTTCGTGACTTCAAAAAGGGAGACCCAGTACTTC.

This clonotype was seen once. The V call is TRBV20-1, the J call TRBJ2-7; the D is unclear. There are 12 residues in the CDR3. From germline, CDR1 is DFQATT and CDR2 SNEGSKA (reference sequence). The V gene lost 5 bases and the J gene lost 2 bases, with 10 bases spanning the gap. The CDR3 DNA reads TGCAGTGCTCTTTTTCAAACCTACGAGCAGTACTTC. Its translation is CSALFQTYEQYF.

The rearrangement links TRBV25-1 to TRBJ2-1; TRBD2 matches at 13 bases. The CDR3 has 16 amino acids. Looked up from germline, CDR1 is MGHDK and CDR2 is SYGVNS. Unmatched junction bases numbered 11, after V lost 6 bases and J lost 9 bases. The CDR3 protein is CASSDPGLAGVGEQFF. In DNA form, the CDR3 reads TGTGCCAGCAGCGATCCCGGACTAGCGGGAGTCGGTGAGCAGTTCTTC.

This clonotype was detected a few times. The CDR3 protein is CASSGGTSLYNEQFF. As DNA, the CDR3 is TGTGCCAGCAGCGGTGGGACTAGTTTGTACAATGAGCAGTTCTTC. The gene calls are TRBV9 and TRBJ2-1; 8 bases fit TRBD2. This CDR3 spans 15 amino acids. Germline V gene sequence: CDR1 SGDLS, CDR2 YYNGEE. J lost 4 bases, V lost 3 bases, and 6 bases had no gene match.

In this sample, this clonotype turned up a few times. DNA for the CDR3: TGCAGTGCTAGAGGGGCCGTTAGCAATCAGCCCCAGCATTTT. This encodes CSARGAVSNQPQHF. V is TRBV20-1 and J is TRBJ1-5; D call uncertain. CDR1 and CDR2 (germline): DFQATT, SNEGSKA (reference sequence). V was pared by 1 base and J by 0 bases, with 7 bases between. There are 14 residues in the CDR3.

The chain uses TRBV20-1 and TRBJ2-5, with D possibly matching TRBD1 (6 bases). The assigned J gene may be wrong: the sequence end matches TRBJ2-7 better. This CDR3 comprises 14 residues. Germline values: CDR1 DFQATT, CDR2 SNEGSKA (reference sequence). CDR3: CSARGTVGAYEQYF. CDR3 in DNA: TGCAGTGCTAGAGGGACAGTGGGAGCCTACGAGCAGTACTTC.

The V and J genes are TRBV27 and TRBJ1-2; 7 bases are a match to TRBD1. With 2 bases clipped from V and 7 bases from J, the junction kept 10 bases outside the gene matches. This CDR3 region has 15 residues. Germline-derived CDR1 and CDR2 are MNHEY and SMNVEV (reference sequence). CDR3 residues: CASSLTGTVRVGYTF. The CDR3 coding sequence is TGTGCCAGCAGTTTAACCGGGACAGTCCGTGTTGGCTACACCTTC.

The chain combines TRBV12-3 or TRBV12-4 with TRBJ1-2; unclear D gene. Deletions cut 4 bases from V and 2 bases from J, with 11 bases between. The CDR3 extends over 14 amino acids. The CDR3 DNA reads TGTGCCAGCAGTTATGGATCGGTCAACTATGGCTACACCTTC. Translation gives CASSYGSVNYGYTF.

This clonotype was seen a handful of times. This chain links TRBV28 with TRBJ1-2; no reliable D call. V lost 6 bases and J 4 bases, leaving 21 bases between the germline ends. The CDR3 runs 16 residues. Germline CDR1 reads MDHEN; CDR2 reads SYDVKM. CDR3 sequence (DNA): TGTGCCAGCAGCTCCCCCGGTCTGCGGGGAATCTATGGCTACACCTTC. It specifies CASSSPGLRGIYGYTF.

The sample holds a few counts of this clonotype. The genes are TRBV30 and TRBJ2-5, with 8 bases fitting TRBD1. The J call is in doubt because the DNA end fits TRBJ2-7 better. CDR1 GTSNPN and CDR2 SVGIG come from the germline V gene (reference sequence). The CDR3 covers 13 residues. The CDR3 nucleotides are TGTGCCTGGTCGTCAGGGGGCCAATACGAGCAGTACTTC. It translates to CAWSSGGQYEQYF.

This clonotype was seen only a few times. The V and J genes are TRBV9 and TRBJ2-1; perhaps D is TRBD1 or TRBD2 (5 bases each). Germline-derived CDR1 and CDR2 are SGDLS and YYNGEE. The V and J ends lost 3 bases and 8 bases respectively, with 18 bases between them. The CDR3 has 15 amino acids. CDR3 DNA sequence: TGTGCCAGCAGCGCGGGGCGCCCCAGAAGGGATGAGCAGTTCTTC. It encodes CASSAGRPRRDEQFF.

CDR3 in DNA: TGTGCCAGCAGTTCCGACCTAGCGGGAAATACGCAGTATTTT. Translation gives CASSSDLAGNTQYF. The rearrangement uses TRBV7-3 and TRBJ2-3, with 9 nucleotides matching TRBD2. V gave up 6 bases and J gave up 7 bases; unmatched junction bases: 8. Germline-derived CDR1 and CDR2 are SGHTA and FQGTGA. The CDR3 sequence is 14 residues long.